This TCR beta chain was sequenced for a study of T cell responses to AZD1222 COVID-19 vaccine. At the level of the study: Second-dose intervals near 4 or 12 weeks were combined. Points from the study as a whole: Repertoire collection took place solely once the T cell response had peaked. Reports say nearly half of spike-specific TCRs go after unmutated variant regions.

Points on this clone: Its cognate antigen is unknown.

This CDR3 has 13 residues. In germline, CDR1 is LGHDT, CDR2 YNNKEL (reference sequence). Trimming pared 10 bases from V and 6 bases from J, leaving 18 bases between. TCRdb's table, derived via immunoSEQ multiplex PCR, lists solely in-frame clones and lacks some. The sample comprises fewer than 85,000 clones, 90% of which are singletons, and roughly 3.9% rests with the top ten. The receptor's source is an adult in good health. The material was peripheral blood, obtained on day 0 of AZD1222 vaccination. The chain is built from TRBV3-1 (or the pseudogene TRBV3-2) and TRBJ1-1, with D unclear. The DNA of the CDR3 is TGTGCCACTCCCGACCGAGCCGGGCCTGAAGCTTTCTTT. Translated: CATPDRAGPEAFF.